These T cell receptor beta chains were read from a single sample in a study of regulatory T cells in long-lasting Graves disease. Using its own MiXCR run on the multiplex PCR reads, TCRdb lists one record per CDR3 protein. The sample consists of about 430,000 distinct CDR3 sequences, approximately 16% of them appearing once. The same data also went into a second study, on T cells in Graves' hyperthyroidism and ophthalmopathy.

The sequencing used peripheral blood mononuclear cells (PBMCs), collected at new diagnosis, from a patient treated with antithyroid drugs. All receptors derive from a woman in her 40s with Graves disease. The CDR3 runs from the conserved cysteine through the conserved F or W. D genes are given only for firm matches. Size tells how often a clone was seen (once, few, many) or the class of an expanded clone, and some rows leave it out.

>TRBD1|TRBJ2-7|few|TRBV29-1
TGCAGCGTTGAAGAGCCTAGCAGGGGGAACTACGAGCAGTACTTC
CSVEEPSRGNYEQYF
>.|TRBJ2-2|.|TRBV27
TGTGCCAGCAGTCAGGGGCGCGGGGAGCTGTTTTTT
CASSQGRGELFF
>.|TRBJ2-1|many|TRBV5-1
TGTGCCAGCAGCTTAGCTCCGGGAAGCTCCTACAATGAGCAGTTCTTC
CASSLAPGSSYNEQFF
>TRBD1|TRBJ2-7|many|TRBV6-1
TGTGCCACCCTACCCGGGACAGGGCCCCTCGAGCAGTACTTC
CATLPGTGPLEQYF
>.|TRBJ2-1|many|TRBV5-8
TGTGCCAGCAGCTTGTCGCGCCCGACCTACAATGAGCAGTTCTTC
CASSLSRPTYNEQFF
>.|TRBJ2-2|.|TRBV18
TGTGCCAGCTCACCATTTGGAGAGAACACCGGGGAGCTGTTTTTT
CASSPFGENTGELFF
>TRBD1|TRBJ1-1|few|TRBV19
TGTGCCAGCGAAGGCAGGGGGGACACTGAAGCTTTCTTT
CASEGRGDTEAFF
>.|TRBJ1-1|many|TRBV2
TGTGCCAGCAGCCTCGATGCAAACACTGAAGCTTTCTTT
CASSLDANTEAFF
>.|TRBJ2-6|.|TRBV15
TGTGCCACCACCCGAAGCTCTGGGGCCAACGTCCTGACTTTC
CATTRSSGANVLTF
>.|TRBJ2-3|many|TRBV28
TGTGCCAGCAGTCGGCACAGCTCAACTAGCACAGATACGCAGTATTTT
CASSRHSSTSTDTQYF
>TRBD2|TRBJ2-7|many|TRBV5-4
TGTGCCAGCAGCCCAGCGGGAGCTCAGGGCGAGCAGTACTTC
CASSPAGAQGEQYF
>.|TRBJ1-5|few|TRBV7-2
TGTGCCAGCAGCCGGTGGGAGGATCAGCCCCAGCATTTT
CASSRWEDQPQHF
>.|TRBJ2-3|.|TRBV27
TGTGCCAGCAGTTTAGTGGGGCCGCGCGGGAGCACAGATACGCAGTATTTT
CASSLVGPRGSTDTQYF
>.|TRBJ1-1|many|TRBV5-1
TGCGCCAGCAACGTCGCAGGGATGAACACTGAAGCTTTCTTT
CASNVAGMNTEAFF
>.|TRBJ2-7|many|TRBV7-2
TGTGCCAGCAGCTTAGTAGGGCCTGGGTCCTACGAGCAGTACTTC
CASSLVGPGSYEQYF
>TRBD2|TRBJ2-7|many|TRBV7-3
TGTGCCAGCAGCTTAACTAGCGGGAACTCCTACGAGCAGTACTTC
CASSLTSGNSYEQYF
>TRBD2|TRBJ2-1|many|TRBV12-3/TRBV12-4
TGTGCCAGCAGTTTGGGACTAGCGCTGTACAATGAGCAGTTCTTC
CASSLGLALYNEQFF
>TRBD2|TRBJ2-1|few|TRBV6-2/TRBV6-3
TGTGCCAGCAGTTACCATGGGGGGGGTCAGTTCTTC
CASSYHGGGQFF
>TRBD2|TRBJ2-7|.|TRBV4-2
TGTGCCAGCAGCCAAGATTGGACTAGCGGGAGGGCCGGCGAGCAGTACTTC
CASSQDWTSGRAGEQYF
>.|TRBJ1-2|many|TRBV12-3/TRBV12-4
TGTGCCAGCAGTTTCTCCAGGGGTGATGGCTACACCTTC
CASSFSRGDGYTF
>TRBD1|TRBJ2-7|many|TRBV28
TGTGCCAGCAGTCAACCGGACAGGGCGACTTCTTACGAGCAGTACTTC
CASSQPDRATSYEQYF
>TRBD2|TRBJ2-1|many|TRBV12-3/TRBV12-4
TGTGCCAGCAGCCACGGACTAGAATTTGAGCAGTTCTTC
CASSHGLEFEQFF
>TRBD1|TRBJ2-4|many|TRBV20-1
TGCAGTGCGGTACGGACAGGCGCCAAAAACATTCAGTACTTC
CSAVRTGAKNIQYF
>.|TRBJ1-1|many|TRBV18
TGTGCCAGCTCACCACCGTTTACAGTGTCCAGCAACACTGAAGCTTTCTTT
CASSPPFTVSSNTEAFF
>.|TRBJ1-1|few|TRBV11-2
TGTGCCAGCAGCTTAGTCCAGGACGGGAACACTGAAGCTTTCTTT
CASSLVQDGNTEAFF
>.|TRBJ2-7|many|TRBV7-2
TGTGCCAGCAGCTTAGTTGCCTATTCGTACTCCTACGAGCAGTACTTC
CASSLVAYSYSYEQYF
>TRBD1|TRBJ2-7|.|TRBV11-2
TGTGCCAGCAGCTTAGCGGCGACAGGGGGCTACGAGCAGTACTTC
CASSLAATGGYEQYF
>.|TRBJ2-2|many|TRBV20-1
TGCAGTGCTCCCAAGAACGGTCTTAACACCGGGGAGCTGTTTTTT
CSAPKNGLNTGELFF
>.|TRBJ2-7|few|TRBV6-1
TGTGCCAGCAGTACCCTCGCCGGGGGGCAGTACTTC
CASSTLAGGQYF
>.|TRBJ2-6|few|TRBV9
TGTGTCAGCAGCGTAAGTCGGGCTGGGGCCAACGTCCTGACTTTC
CVSSVSRAGANVLTF
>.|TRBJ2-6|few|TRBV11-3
TGTGCCAGCAGCACCCGGAGGAGACCGGGGGCCAACGTCCTGACTTTC
CASSTRRRPGANVLTF
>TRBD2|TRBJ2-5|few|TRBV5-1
TGCGCCAGCAGCTTGGGACCTCAGCGGGAGGTTGAGACCCAGTACTTC
CASSLGPQREVETQYF
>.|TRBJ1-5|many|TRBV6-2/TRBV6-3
TGTGCCAGCAGTTATTCTTCCCCCAGGTTCCTCCAGCCCCAGCATTTT
CASSYSSPRFLQPQHF